This entry is about one TCR beta chain. The antigen is not known. Only in-frame clones appear in the TCRdb table, and some are missing; sequencing was by immunoSEQ multiplex PCR. The sample records about 72,000 clones, 65% to 85% being singletons. This sample stems from a study of early stage breast cancer tumors. Whole-study results and caveats: Bulk DNA sequencing of unsorted cells missed chain pairing and markers. Most shared enriched TCRB sequences were commonly generated ones.

The V end was cut by 0 bases, the J end by 9 bases, with 8 bases between. Germline CDR1 is LGHNA and CDR2 is YSLEER. This CDR3 comprises 13 residues. The TCR was taken from a person between 55 and 70 years old with breast cancer. J is TRBJ2-2 and V is TRBV4-3; D uncertain. The sequenced sample was blood. The CDR3 loop reads CASSQDPRRELFF. The CDR3 nucleotides are TGCGCCAGCAGCCAAGACCCCCGGCGGGAGCTGTTTTTT.